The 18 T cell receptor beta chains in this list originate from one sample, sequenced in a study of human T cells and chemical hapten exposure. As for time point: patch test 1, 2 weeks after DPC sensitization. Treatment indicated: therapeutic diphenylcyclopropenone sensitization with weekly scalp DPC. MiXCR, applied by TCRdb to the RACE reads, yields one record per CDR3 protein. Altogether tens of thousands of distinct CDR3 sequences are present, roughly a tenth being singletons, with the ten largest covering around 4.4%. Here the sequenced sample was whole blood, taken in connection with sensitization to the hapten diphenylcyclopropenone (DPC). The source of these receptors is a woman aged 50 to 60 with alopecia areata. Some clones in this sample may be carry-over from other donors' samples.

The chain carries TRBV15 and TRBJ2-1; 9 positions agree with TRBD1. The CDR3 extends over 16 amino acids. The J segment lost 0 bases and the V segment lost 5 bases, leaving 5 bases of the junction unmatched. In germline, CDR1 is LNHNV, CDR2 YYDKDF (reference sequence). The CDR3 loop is CATSAGTGSSYNEQFF. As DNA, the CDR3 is TGTGCCACCAGCGCCGGGACAGGGAGCTCCTACAATGAGCAGTTCTTC.

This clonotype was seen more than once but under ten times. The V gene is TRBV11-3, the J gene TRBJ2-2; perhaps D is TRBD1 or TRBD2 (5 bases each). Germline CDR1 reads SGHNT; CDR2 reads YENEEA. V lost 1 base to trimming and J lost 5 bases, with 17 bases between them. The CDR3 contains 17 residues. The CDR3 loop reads CASSLVSGTSRTGELFF. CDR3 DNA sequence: TGTGCCAGCAGCTTAGTCTCCGGGACCTCCCGAACCGGGGAGCTGTTTTTT.

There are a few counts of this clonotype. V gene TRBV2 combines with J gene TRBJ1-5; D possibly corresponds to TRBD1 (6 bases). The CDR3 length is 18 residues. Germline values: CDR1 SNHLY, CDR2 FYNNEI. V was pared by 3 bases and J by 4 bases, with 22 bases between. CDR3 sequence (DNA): TGTGCCAGCAGTGACGGGACATCCCCGATTCGTCAAAATCAGCCCCAGCATTTT. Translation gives CASSDGTSPIRQNQPQHF.

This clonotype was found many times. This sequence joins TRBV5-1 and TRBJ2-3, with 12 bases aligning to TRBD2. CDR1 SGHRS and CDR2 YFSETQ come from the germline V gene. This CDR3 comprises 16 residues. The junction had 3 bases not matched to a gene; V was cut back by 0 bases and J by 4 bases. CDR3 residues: CASSLATSGSADTQYF. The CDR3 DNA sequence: TGCGCCAGCAGCTTGGCGACTAGCGGGAGCGCAGATACGCAGTATTTT. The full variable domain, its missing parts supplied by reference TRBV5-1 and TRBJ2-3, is KAGVTQTPRYLIKTRGQQVTLSCSPISGHRSVSWYQQTPGQGLQFLFEYFSETQRNKGNFPGRFSGRQFSNSRSEMNVSTLELGDSALYLCASSLATSGSADTQYFGPGTRLTVL.

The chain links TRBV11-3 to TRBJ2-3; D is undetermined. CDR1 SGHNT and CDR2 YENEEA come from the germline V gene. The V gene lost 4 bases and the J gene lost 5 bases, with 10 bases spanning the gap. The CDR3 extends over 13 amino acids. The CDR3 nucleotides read TGTGCCAGCAGCTCGACCTTCGGAGATACGCAGTATTTT. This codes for CASSSTFGDTQYF.

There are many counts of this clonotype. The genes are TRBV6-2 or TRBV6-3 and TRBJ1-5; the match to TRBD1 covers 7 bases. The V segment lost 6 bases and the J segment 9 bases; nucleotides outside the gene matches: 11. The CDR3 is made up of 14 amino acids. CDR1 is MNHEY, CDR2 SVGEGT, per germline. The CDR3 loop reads CASRPGQTGRPQHF. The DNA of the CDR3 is TGTGCCAGCAGACCGGGACAGACCGGGCGGCCCCAGCATTTT.

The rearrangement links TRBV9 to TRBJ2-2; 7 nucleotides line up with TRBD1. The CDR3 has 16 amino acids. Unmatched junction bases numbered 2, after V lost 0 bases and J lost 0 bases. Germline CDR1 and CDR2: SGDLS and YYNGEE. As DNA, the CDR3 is TGTGCCAGCAGCGTAGCTACAGGGGCGAACACCGGGGAGCTGTTTTTT. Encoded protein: CASSVATGANTGELFF.

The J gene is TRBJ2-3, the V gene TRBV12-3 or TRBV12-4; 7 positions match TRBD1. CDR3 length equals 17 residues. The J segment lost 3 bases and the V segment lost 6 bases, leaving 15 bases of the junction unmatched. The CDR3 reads CASREQGDSGDTDTQYF. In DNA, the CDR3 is TGTGCCAGCAGGGAACAAGGGGACAGTGGAGATACAGATACGCAGTATTTT.

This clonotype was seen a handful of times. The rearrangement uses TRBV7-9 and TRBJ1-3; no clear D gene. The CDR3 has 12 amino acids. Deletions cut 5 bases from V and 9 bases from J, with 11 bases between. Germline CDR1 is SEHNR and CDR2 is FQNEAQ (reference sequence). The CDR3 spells CASSPIQATIYF. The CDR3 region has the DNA TGTGCCAGCAGCCCCATCCAAGCCACCATATATTTT.

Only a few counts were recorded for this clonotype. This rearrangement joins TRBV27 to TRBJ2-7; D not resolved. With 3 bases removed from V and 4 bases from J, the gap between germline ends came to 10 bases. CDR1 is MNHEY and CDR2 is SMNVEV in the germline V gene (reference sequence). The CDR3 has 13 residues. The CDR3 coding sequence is TGTGCCAGCAGTTTCGGACGGGTATACGAGCAGTACTTC. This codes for CASSFGRVYEQYF.

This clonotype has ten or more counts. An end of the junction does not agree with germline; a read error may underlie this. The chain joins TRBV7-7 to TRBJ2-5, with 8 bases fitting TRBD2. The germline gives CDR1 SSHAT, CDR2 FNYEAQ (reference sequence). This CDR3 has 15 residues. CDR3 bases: TGTGCTAGCAGCTTAGCGCGGGCTAGCGGGGAGACCCAGTACTTC. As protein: CASSLARASGETQYF.

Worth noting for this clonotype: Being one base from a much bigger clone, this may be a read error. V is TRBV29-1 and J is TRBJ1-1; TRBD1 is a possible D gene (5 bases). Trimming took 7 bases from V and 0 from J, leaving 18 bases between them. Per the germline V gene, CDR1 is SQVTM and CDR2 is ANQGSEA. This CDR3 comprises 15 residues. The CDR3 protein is CSAKPFQGMNTEAFF. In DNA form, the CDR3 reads TGCAGCGCCAAACCTTTTCAGGGAATGAACACTGAAGCTTTCTTT.

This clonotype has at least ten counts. The CDR3 DNA sequence: TGCGCCAGCAGGCCAACCCAGGGGCACGAGCAGTACTTC. Its protein is CASRPTQGHEQYF. V is TRBV5-1 and J is TRBJ2-7, with D perhaps TRBD1 (6 bases). Germline loops: CDR1 SGHRS, CDR2 YFSETQ. The CDR3 loop spans 13 amino acids. The V end lost 5 bases, the J end lost 5 bases, and 14 bases lay between the germline ends.

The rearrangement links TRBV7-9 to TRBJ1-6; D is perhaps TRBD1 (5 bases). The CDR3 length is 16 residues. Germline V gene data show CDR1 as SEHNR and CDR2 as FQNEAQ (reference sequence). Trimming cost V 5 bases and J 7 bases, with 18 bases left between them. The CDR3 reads CASSKTAPLENSPLHF. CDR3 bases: TGTGCCAGCAGCAAGACAGCTCCGCTCGAGAATTCACCCCTCCACTTT.

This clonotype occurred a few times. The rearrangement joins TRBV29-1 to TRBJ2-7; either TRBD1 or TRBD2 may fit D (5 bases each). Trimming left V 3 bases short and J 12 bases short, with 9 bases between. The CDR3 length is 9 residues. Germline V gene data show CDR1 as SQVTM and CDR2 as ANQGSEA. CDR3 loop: CSVEPGTYF. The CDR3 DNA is TGCAGCGTTGAGCCAGGGACGTACTTC.

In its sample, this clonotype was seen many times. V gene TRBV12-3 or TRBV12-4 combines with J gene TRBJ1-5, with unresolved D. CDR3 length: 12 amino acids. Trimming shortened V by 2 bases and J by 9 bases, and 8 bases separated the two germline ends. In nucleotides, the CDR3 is TGTGCCAGCAGTTTACAATTAGGGCCCCAGCATTTT. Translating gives CASSLQLGPQHF.

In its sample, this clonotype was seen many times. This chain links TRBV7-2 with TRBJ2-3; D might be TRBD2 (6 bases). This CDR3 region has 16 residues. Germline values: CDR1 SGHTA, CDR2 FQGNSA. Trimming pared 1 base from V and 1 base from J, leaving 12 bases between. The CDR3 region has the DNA TGTGCCAGCAGCTTAGGCGGGATTAGGGGCACAGATACGCAGTATTTT. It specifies CASSLGGIRGTDTQYF.

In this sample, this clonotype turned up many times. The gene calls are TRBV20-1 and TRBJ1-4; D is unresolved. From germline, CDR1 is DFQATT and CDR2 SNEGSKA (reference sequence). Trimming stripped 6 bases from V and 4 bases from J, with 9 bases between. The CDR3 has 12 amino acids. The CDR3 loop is CSARTGNEKLFF. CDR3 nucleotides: TGCAGTGCAAGGACCGGTAATGAAAAACTGTTTTTT.